This T cell receptor (beta chain) comes out of a study of blood T cell repertoires in COVID-19. Study as a whole: Both acute and convalescent COVID-19 samples were obtained from the United States, Italy and Spain. T cells, B-cell-depleted T cells, or PBMCs provided the cDNA or gDNA that served as material.

Using immunoSEQ multiplex PCR, the repertoire was profiled, and TCRdb retains in-frame clones only, with some absent. Here the sample spans around 56,000 clones, around 77% being singletons. The length of the CDR3 is 22 residues. Germline CDR1 is GTSNPN and CDR2 is SVGIG (reference sequence). The V end was cut by 5 bases, the J end by 0 bases, with 35 bases between. The TCR originated in a man aged 60-69 years with acute or convalescent COVID-19. Sequenced input: peripheral blood. V gene TRBV30 combines with J gene TRBJ1-3, with D tentatively TRBD1 (5 bases). CDR3 coding DNA: TGTGCCTGGTACTATGGACGGTCGAGGGCCGGGAGGGGCAATTACTCTGGAAACACCATATATTTT. Amino acids: CAWYYGRSRAGRGNYSGNTIYF.